Below are 17 T cell receptor beta chains sequenced from a single sample in a study of T-cell reconstitution after alpha-beta-depleted transplantation in children. Unique molecular identifiers were incorporated during preparation of the TCRbeta library. MiXCR was run by TCRdb on the PCR reads, yielding one entry per CDR3 protein. The table shows 450,000 to 600,000 distinct CDR3 sequences, with 30% to 35% occurring only once. Sequenced material: PBMCs from the stem cell graft donor, taken from the stem cell graft. The receptors shown here come from a human donor who donated a stem cell graft to a child with aplastic anemia.

There are a few counts of this clonotype. Here the CDR3 DNA reads TGTGCCAGCAGCTGGGACAACGGGCGCTACACCTTC. Its translation is CASSWDNGRYTF. This chain joins TRBV7-2 and TRBJ1-2, with a possible D match to TRBD1 (6 bases). The CDR3 extends over 12 amino acids. The V and J ends lost 4 bases and 9 bases respectively, with 12 bases between them. Germline CDR1 and CDR2: SGHTA and FQGNSA. Looking up the rest from reference TRBV7-2 and TRBJ1-2 gives the full variable domain: GAGVSQSPSNKVTEKGKDVELRCDPISGHTALYWYRQSLGQGLEFLIYFQGNSAPDKSGLPSDRFSAERTGGSVSTLTIQRTQQEDSAVYLCASSWDNGRYTFGSGTRLTVV.

The gene calls are TRBV14 and TRBJ2-1; TRBD2 agrees at 14 bases. This CDR3 has 15 amino acids. CDR1 SGHDN and CDR2 FVKESK come from the germline V gene. The J segment lost 10 bases and the V segment lost 3 bases, leaving 5 bases of the junction unmatched. The CDR3 DNA reads TGTGCCAGCAGCCAGAGGGGACTAGCGGGAGAAGAGCAGTTCTTC. This encodes CASSQRGLAGEEQFF.

The V call is TRBV19, the J call TRBJ1-3; D gene unclear. Trimming cost V 3 bases and J 0 bases, with 12 bases left between them. The CDR3 is made up of 16 amino acids. Per the germline V gene, CDR1 is LNHDA and CDR2 is SQIVND (reference sequence). The CDR3 coding sequence is TGTGCCAGTAGTATCGTCGCTGGGCCCTCTGGAAACACCATATATTTT. It specifies CASSIVAGPSGNTIYF.

This rearrangement joins TRBV5-1 to TRBJ2-1; 11 bases are a match to TRBD2. Germline lookup yields CDR1 SGHRS and CDR2 YFSETQ. The CDR3 sequence is 18 residues long. J lost 6 bases, V lost 0 bases, and 11 bases had no gene match. The CDR3 DNA is TGCGCCAGCAGCTTGGCCAAGGCTAGCGGGAGGTCCGGCAATGAGCAGTTCTTC. Residues: CASSLAKASGRSGNEQFF.

The chain has TRBV4-1 and TRBJ1-5; 8 bases line up with TRBD1. V was clipped by 3 bases and J by 2 bases; unmatched bases: 3. Germline V gene lookup returns CDR1 MGHRA and CDR2 YSYEKL. The CDR3 totals 15 residues. The CDR3 is CASSHDRGRNQPQHF. In DNA form, the CDR3 reads TGCGCCAGCAGCCATGACAGGGGTCGCAATCAGCCCCAGCATTTT.

V is TRBV29-1 and J is TRBJ2-5, with D possibly matching TRBD1 (6 bases). V was cut by 3 bases and J by 2 bases, with 10 bases left in between. The CDR3 runs 13 residues. Germline V gene lookup returns CDR1 SQVTM and CDR2 ANQGSEA. This chain's CDR3 is CSVDRGGQETQYF. The CDR3 DNA reads TGCAGCGTTGATCGAGGGGGTCAAGAGACCCAGTACTTC. The variable domain in full, completed from reference TRBV29-1 and TRBJ2-5, reads SAVISQKPSRDICQRGTSLTIQCQVDSQVTMMFWYRQQPGQSLTLIATANQGSEATYESGFVIDKFPISRPNLTFSTLTVSNMSPEDSSIYLCSVDRGGQETQYFGPGTRLLVL.

This chain connects TRBV24-1 to TRBJ2-5; 7 bases are a match to TRBD1. Unmatched junction bases numbered 7, after V lost 5 bases and J lost 5 bases. The CDR3 length is 14 residues. Germline CDR1 is KGHDR and CDR2 is SFDVKD. CDR3 residues: CATSGIRGPETQYF. CDR3 nucleotides: TGTGCCACCAGTGGAATTAGGGGGCCGGAGACCCAGTACTTC.

The chain employs TRBV7-9 and TRBJ1-3, with D hard to call. CDR1 is SEHNR, CDR2 FQNEAQ, per germline (reference sequence). The ends were cut back, 2 bases at V and 2 bases at J, with 10 bases in the middle. The CDR3 totals 15 residues. The CDR3 here is CASSLQLETGNTIYF. The CDR3 DNA is TGTGCCAGCAGCTTACAGCTGGAAACTGGAAACACCATATATTTT. Full variable domain (rest looked up from reference TRBV7-9 and TRBJ1-3): DTGVSQNPRHKITKRGQNVTFRCDPISEHNRLYWYRQTLGQGPEFLTYFQNEAQLEKSRLLSDRFSAERPKGSFSTLEIQRTEQGDSAMYLCASSLQLETGNTIYFGEGSWLTVV.

This chain connects TRBV12-3 or TRBV12-4 to TRBJ1-4; no definite D call. Deletions cut 7 bases from V and 8 bases from J, with 20 bases between. The CDR3 runs to 15 residues. CDR3 DNA: TGTGCCAGCACTCCCGCTTTTGGCGTCTGGGAAAAACTGTTTTTT. It codes for CASTPAFGVWEKLFF.

V and J are TRBV5-6 and TRBJ1-5; 11 bases are a match to TRBD1. The CDR3 runs 19 residues. Germline V gene sequence: CDR1 SGHDT, CDR2 YYEEEE. V gave up 4 bases and J gave up 2 bases; unmatched junction bases: 14. CDR3 coding DNA: TGTGCCAGCAGCGCCATGACAGGACAGGGGGCGTCGGGCAATCAGCCCCAGCATTTT. The encoded protein is CASSAMTGQGASGNQPQHF.

The CDR3 protein is CASSLAAATEKLFF. The CDR3 DNA follows: TGCGCCAGCAGCCTCGCAGCGGCTACTGAAAAACTGTTTTTT. The chain uses TRBV5-1 and TRBJ1-4; D is unclear. This CDR3 comprises 14 residues. Germline CDR1 SGHRS, CDR2 YFSETQ. With 4 bases removed from V and 7 bases from J, the gap between germline ends came to 14 bases.

This clonotype came up a few times. The chain has TRBV5-6 and TRBJ2-3, with 9 bases aligning to TRBD2. The germline CDR1 and CDR2 sequences are SGHDT and YYEEEE. V shed 7 bases and J 0 bases; nucleotides not matched to a gene: 6. The CDR3 consists of 15 residues. CDR3: CASRNAGGSTDTQYF. In DNA form, the CDR3 reads TGTGCCAGCCGCAACGCGGGAGGGAGCACAGATACGCAGTATTTT.

The chain couples TRBV6-1 to TRBJ2-2, with a tentative D call TRBD2 (5 bases). Germline V gene sequence: CDR1 MNHNS, CDR2 SASEGT. V shed 6 bases and J shed 7 bases, with 18 bases lying between them. The CDR3 sequence is 15 residues long. As DNA, the CDR3 is TGTGCCAGCAGCTCGCTGACTACTTGGGGCGGGGAGCTGTTTTTT. Translating gives CASSSLTTWGGELFF.

The V and J genes are TRBV20-1 and TRBJ2-4, with D tentatively TRBD1 (6 bases). This CDR3 contains 12 residues. Trimming took off 5 bases at V and 11 bases at J, with 16 bases between the two ends. Germline CDR1 DFQATT, CDR2 SNEGSKA (reference sequence). The CDR3, as DNA: TGCAGTGCTTCCCCGAGCGCAGGGGTTCAGTACTTC. This encodes CSASPSAGVQYF.

This clonotype was seen more than once but under ten times. The chain links TRBV24-1 to TRBJ1-2; 7 nucleotides align to TRBD1. The CDR3 is made up of 14 amino acids. Losses at the gene ends were 2 bases for V and 8 bases for J; bases not matched to a gene: 7. Germline-derived CDR1 and CDR2 are KGHDR and SFDVKD. This chain's CDR3 is CATSDSDRVGGYTF. CDR3 bases: TGTGCCACCAGTGATTCTGACAGGGTCGGAGGCTACACCTTC.

V usage is TRBV19 and J usage is TRBJ1-5; 10 nucleotides match TRBD1. V trimming: 5 bases; J trimming: 2 bases; junction bases outside the gene matches: 9. The CDR3 is 17 amino acids. Per germline, CDR1 LNHDA and CDR2 SQIVND (reference sequence). Here the CDR3 DNA reads TGTGCCAGTAGTCCAGGGACAGGGGCCTCTGGCAATCAGCCCCAGCATTTT. This codes for CASSPGTGASGNQPQHF.

A few counts support this clonotype. The rearrangement uses TRBV5-6 and TRBJ2-3, with 8 bases fitting TRBD2. The germline CDR1 and CDR2 sequences are SGHDT and YYEEEE. This CDR3 is built from 15 residues. J lost 0 bases, V lost 4 bases, and 4 bases had no gene match. The CDR3 nucleotides read TGTGCCAGCAGCCGCGGGAGGACTAGCACAGATACGCAGTATTTT. It yields the protein CASSRGRTSTDTQYF. Using reference TRBV5-6 and TRBJ2-3 for the parts outside the CDR3, the full variable domain is DAGVTQSPTHLIKTRGQQVTLRCSPKSGHDTVSWYQQALGQGPQFIFQYYEEEERQRGNFPDRFSGHQFPNYSSELNVNALLLGDSALYLCASSRGRTSTDTQYFGPGTRLTVL.